Reported below is one T cell receptor (beta chain). These data belong to a study of T cell changes during pregnancy in multiple sclerosis. The assay was immunoSEQ multiplex PCR, and TCRdb's table has in-frame clones only and misses some. Here the sample spans about 58,000 clones, about 92% being singletons. CDR1 KGHSH and CDR2 LQKENI come from the germline V gene. V was clipped by 4 bases and J by 1 base, with 11 bases between them. The CDR3 runs to 16 residues. The specimen was CD8+ T cells from peripheral blood mononuclear cells, collected in the second trimester of pregnancy. The chain carries TRBV18 and TRBJ2-6, with a weak D call TRBD1 (6 bases). The sequence derives from a female donor with multiple sclerosis, enrolled in a pregnancy study. The CDR3 protein is CASSLETGSGANVLTF. The CDR3 DNA reads as TGTGCCAGCTCACTAGAAACAGGGTCTGGGGCCAACGTCCTGACTTTC.